This TCR beta chain appears in the sequencing data of a study of human T cells and chemical hapten exposure. As for time point: pre-sensitization, week 0. Treatment noted: therapeutic diphenylcyclopropenone sensitization with weekly scalp DPC. Venepuncture was done earlier than the placement of each patch test. Extraction yielded total RNA from whole blood (unfractionated). During construction of the library, unique molecular identifiers were attached to individual cDNA molecules for quantitative, reproducible TCR counting. Per the original methods: Per sample, the median was around 96,000 TCRs, with values from 23,224 to 690,600. MiXCR, applied by TCRdb to the RACE reads, yields one record per CDR3 protein. These V and J calls derive from TCRdb rather than the authors' analysis. The sample lists approximately 50,000 distinct CDR3 sequences, around 10% occurring once. Note on this clonotype: It may be a read error: a sequence one base away is much more abundant.

This CDR3 spans 13 amino acids. Sample: whole blood, taken in connection with sensitization to the hapten diphenylcyclopropenone (DPC). The genes are TRBV21-1 and TRBJ2-1. TRBV21-1 is a pseudogene segment. The clonotype was recovered from a middle-aged woman with alopecia areata. Some clones in this sample may be carry-over from other donors' samples. The CDR3 coding sequence is TGTGCCAGCAGCAAAGCGAGTGGGAATGAGCAGTTCTTC. Translating gives CASSKASGNEQFF.